The source of this T cell receptor beta chain is a study of CD8 T cells in Susac syndrome. cDNA came from around 0.54 to 1 ug RNA primed by random hexamers. TCRdb fed the immunoSEQ multiplex PCR reads into MiXCR, producing one record per CDR3 protein. There are hundreds of thousands of distinct CDR3 sequences in the sample; approximately 95% occur only once, and 0.08% to 0.095% lies in the top ten. This clonotype was seen once. This CDR3 spans 15 amino acids. Trimming took 5 bases from V and 4 from J; bases not matched to a gene: 8. Germline-derived CDR1 and CDR2 are MNHEY and SVGAGI. J is TRBJ1-2 and V is TRBV6-5; TRBD1 matches 9 bases. The specimen was CD4+ T cells from PBMCs. The clonotype originates from a human donor with multiple sclerosis. The CDR3 sequence is CASSPRTGDRYGYTF. Here the CDR3 DNA reads TGTGCCAGCAGTCCCCGGACAGGGGACCGCTATGGCTACACCTTC.